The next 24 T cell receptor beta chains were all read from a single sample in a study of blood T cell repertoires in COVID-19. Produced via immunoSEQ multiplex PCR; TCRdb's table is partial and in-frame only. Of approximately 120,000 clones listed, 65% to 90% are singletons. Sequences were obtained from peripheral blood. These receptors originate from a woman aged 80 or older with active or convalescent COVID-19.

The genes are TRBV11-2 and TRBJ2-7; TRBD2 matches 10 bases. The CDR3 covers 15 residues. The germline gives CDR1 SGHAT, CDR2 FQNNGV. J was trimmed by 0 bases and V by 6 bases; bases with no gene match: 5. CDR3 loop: CASRLSGRRSYEQYF. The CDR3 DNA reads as TGTGCCAGCAGACTTAGCGGGAGGCGCTCCTACGAGCAGTACTTC. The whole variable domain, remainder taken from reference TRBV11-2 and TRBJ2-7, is EAGVAQSPRYKIIEKRQSVAFWCNPISGHATLYWYQQILGQGPKLLIQFQNNGVVDDSQLPKDRFSAERLKGVDSTLKIQPAKLEDSAVYLCASRLSGRRSYEQYFGPGTRLTVT.

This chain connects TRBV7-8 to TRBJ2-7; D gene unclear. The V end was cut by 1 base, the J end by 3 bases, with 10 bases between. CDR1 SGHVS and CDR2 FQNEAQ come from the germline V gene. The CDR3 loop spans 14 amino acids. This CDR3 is CASSLGAPRYEQYF. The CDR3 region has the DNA TGTGCCAGCAGCTTAGGGGCCCCACGCTACGAGCAGTACTTC. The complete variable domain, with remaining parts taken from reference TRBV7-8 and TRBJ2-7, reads GAGVSQSPRYKVAKRGQDVALRCDPISGHVSLFWYQQALGQGPEFLTYFQNEAQLDKSGLPSDRFFAERPEGSVSTLKIQRTQQEDSAVYLCASSLGAPRYEQYFGPGTRLTVT.

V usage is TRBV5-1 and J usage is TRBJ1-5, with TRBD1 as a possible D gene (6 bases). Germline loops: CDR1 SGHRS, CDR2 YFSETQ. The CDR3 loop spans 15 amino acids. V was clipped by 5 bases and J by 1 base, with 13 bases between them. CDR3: CASRLTGLSNQPQHF. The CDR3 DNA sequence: TGCGCCAGCAGACTGACAGGTTTGAGCAATCAGCCCCAGCATTTT.

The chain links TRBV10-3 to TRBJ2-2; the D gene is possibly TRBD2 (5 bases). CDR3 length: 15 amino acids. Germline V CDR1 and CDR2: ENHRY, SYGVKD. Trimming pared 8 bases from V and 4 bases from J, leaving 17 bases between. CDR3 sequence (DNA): TGTGCCATCTCCACTAGTTGGTTTGGCACCGGGGAGCTGTTTTTT. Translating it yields CAISTSWFGTGELFF.

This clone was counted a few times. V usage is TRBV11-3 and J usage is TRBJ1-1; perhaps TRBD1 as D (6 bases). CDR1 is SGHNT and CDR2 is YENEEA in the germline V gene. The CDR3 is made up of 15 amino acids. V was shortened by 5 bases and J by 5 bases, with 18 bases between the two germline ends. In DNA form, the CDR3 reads TGTGCCAGCAGCCCGAGCTATGGGGGCGGGACTGAAGCTTTCTTT. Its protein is CASSPSYGGGTEAFF.

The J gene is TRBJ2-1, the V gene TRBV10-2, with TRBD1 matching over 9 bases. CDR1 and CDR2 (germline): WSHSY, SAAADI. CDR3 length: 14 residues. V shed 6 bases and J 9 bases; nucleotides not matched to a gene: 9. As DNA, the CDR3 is TGCGCCAGCAGCGGACAGGGGACGCGCGGTGAGCAGTTCTTC. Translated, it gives CASSGQGTRGEQFF.

Written as DNA, the CDR3 is TGTGCCAGCAACCGAGACAAAAACTACGAGCAGTACTTC. Its translation: CASNRDKNYEQYF. This chain joins TRBV21-1 and TRBJ2-7; TRBD1, the D gene given by the table, was not confirmed from the DNA. TRBV21-1 is a listed pseudogene. The CDR3 covers 13 residues.

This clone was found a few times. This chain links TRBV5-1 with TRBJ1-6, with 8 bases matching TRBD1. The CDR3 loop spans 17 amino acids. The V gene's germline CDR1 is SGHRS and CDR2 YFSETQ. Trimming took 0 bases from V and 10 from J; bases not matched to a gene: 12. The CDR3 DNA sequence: TGCGCCAGCAGCTTGGCTTGGGCTCAGGGGGCCGTGTCACCCCTCCACTTT. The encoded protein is CASSLAWAQGAVSPLHF. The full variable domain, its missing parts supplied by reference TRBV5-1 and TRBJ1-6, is KAGVTQTPRYLIKTRGQQVTLSCSPISGHRSVSWYQQTPGQGLQFLFEYFSETQRNKGNFPGRFSGRQFSNSRSEMNVSTLELGDSALYLCASSLAWAQGAVSPLHFGNGTRLTVT.

This chain's CDR3 is CASSGRTGLLYYGYTF. The DNA for the CDR3 is TGTGCCAGCAGCGGACGGACAGGGCTCTTGTACTATGGCTACACCTTC. V usage is TRBV3-1 (or the pseudogene TRBV3-2) and J usage is TRBJ1-2; 8 bases are shared with TRBD1. V trimming: 5 bases; J trimming: 3 bases; junction bases outside the gene matches: 11. This CDR3 contains 16 residues. Germline CDR1 and CDR2: LGHDT and YNNKEL (reference sequence).

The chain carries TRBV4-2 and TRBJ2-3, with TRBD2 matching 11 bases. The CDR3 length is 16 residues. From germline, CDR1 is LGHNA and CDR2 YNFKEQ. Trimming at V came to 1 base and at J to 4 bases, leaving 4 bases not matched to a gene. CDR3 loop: CASSQVTSGSADTQYF. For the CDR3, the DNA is TGTGCCAGCAGCCAAGTAACTAGCGGGAGTGCAGATACGCAGTATTTT.

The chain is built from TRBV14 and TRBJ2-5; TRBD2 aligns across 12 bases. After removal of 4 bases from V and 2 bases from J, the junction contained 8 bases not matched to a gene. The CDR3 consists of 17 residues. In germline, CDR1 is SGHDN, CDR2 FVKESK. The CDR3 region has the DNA TGTGCCAGCAGCCTCCGGACTAGCGGGATTAAACAAGAGACCCAGTACTTC. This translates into CASSLRTSGIKQETQYF.

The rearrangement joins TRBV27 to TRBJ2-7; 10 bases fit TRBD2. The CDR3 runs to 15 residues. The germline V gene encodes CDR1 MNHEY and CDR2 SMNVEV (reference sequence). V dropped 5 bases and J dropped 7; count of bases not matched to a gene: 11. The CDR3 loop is CASSPLAGVESEQYF. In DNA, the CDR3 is TGTGCCAGCAGTCCGCTAGCGGGAGTGGAAAGTGAGCAGTACTTC.

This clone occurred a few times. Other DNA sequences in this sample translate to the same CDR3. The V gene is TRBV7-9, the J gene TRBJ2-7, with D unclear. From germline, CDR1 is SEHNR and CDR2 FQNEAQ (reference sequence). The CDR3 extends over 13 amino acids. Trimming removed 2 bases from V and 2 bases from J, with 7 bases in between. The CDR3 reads CASSLSDPYEQYF. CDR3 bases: TGTGCCAGCAGCTTAAGCGACCCCTACGAGCAGTACTTC.

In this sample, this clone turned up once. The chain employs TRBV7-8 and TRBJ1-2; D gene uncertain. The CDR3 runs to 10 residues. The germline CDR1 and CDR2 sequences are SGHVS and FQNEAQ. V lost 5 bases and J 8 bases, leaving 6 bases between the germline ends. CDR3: CASSPRGYTF. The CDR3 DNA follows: TGTGCCAGCAGCCCCCGGGGCTACACCTTC.

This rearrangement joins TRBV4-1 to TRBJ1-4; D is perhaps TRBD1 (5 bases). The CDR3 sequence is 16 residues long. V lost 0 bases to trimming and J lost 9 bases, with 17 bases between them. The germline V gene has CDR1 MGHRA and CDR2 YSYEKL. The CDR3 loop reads CASSQEDRGGMKKLFF. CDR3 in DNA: TGCGCCAGCAGCCAAGAGGACCGGGGGGGGATGAAAAAACTGTTTTTT.

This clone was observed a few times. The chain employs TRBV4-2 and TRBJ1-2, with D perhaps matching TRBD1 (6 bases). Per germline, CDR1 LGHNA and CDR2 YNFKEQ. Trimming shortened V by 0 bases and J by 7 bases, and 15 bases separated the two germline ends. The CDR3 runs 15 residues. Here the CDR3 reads CASSQDNPGVSGYTF. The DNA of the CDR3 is TGTGCCAGCAGCCAAGATAATCCAGGGGTATCTGGCTACACCTTC.

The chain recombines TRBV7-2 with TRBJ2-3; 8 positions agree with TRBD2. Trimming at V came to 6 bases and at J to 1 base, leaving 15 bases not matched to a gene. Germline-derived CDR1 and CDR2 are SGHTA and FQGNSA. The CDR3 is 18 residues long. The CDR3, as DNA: TGTGCCAGCAGATTAACACCTAGGAGCGGGAGTGGCACAGATACGCAGTATTTT. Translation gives CASRLTPRSGSGTDTQYF. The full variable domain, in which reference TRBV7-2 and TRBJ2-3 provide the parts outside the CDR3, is GAGVSQSPSNKVTEKGKDVELRCDPISGHTALYWYRQSLGQGLEFLIYFQGNSAPDKSGLPSDRFSAERTGGSVSTLTIQRTQQEDSAVYLCASRLTPRSGSGTDTQYFGPGTRLTVL.

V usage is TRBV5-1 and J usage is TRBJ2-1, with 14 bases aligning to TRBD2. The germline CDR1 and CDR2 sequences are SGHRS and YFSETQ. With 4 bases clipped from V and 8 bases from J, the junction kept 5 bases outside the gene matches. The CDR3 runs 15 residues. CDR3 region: CASSPGLAGDDEQFF. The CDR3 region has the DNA TGCGCCAGCAGCCCGGGACTAGCGGGAGACGATGAGCAGTTCTTC.

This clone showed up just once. The CDR3 spells CASSFRTSGSGADTQYF. DNA for the CDR3: TGTGCCAGCAGTTTCCGGACTAGCGGGAGTGGGGCAGATACGCAGTATTTT. The rearrangement links TRBV27 to TRBJ2-3; 13 nucleotides line up with TRBD2. V shed 3 bases, J shed 4 bases, and the junction held 7 bases outside the gene matches. The CDR3 length is 17 residues. Germline V lookup: CDR1 MNHEY, CDR2 SMNVEV (reference sequence).

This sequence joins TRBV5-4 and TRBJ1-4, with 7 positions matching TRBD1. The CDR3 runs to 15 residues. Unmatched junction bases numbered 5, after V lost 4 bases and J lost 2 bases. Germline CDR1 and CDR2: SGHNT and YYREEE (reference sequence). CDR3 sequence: CASSLRGRTNEKLFF. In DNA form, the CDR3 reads TGTGCCAGCAGCCTCAGGGGGAGGACTAATGAAAAACTGTTTTTT.

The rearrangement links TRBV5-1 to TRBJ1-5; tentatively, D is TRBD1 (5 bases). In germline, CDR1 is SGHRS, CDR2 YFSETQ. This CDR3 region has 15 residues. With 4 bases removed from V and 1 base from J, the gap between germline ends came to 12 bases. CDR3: CASSRQGDSNQPQHF. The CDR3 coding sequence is TGCGCCAGCAGCCGGCAGGGTGACAGCAATCAGCCCCAGCATTTT.

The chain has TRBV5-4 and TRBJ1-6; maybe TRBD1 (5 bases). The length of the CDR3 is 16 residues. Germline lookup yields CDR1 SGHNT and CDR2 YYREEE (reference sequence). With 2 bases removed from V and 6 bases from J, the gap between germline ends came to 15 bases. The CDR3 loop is CASSFHRQGGNSPLHF. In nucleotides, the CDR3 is TGTGCCAGCAGCTTTCACCGGCAGGGAGGTAATTCACCCCTCCACTTT.

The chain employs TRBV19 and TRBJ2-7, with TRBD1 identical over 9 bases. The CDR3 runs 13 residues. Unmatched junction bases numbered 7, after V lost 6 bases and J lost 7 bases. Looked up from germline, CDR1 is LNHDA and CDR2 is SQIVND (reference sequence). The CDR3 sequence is CASRGTGPTEQYF. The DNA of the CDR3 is TGTGCCAGTAGGGGGACAGGGCCTACGGAGCAGTACTTC.

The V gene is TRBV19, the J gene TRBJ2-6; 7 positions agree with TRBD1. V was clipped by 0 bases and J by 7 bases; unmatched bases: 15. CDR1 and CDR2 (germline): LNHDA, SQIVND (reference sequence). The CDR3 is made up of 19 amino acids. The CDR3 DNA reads TGTGCCAGTAGTATAGAGCTATTGGGGACAGTGAAAGGAGCCAACGTCCTGACTTTC. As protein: CASSIELLGTVKGANVLTF.